Reported below is one T cell receptor (beta chain). Its target is not known. Profiling relied on immunoSEQ multiplex PCR, and the TCRdb table lists in-frame clones only, not all of them. The sample lists tens of thousands of clones, 85% occurring once. The data stem from a study of OX40 agonist ivuxolimab in advanced cancers. Study-wide context: An anti-OX40 (CD134) antibody with agonistic activity, ivuxolimab, was administered to patients. General study points: CD4+ and CD8+ blood T cells expanded clonally by week 6 at 0.1 to 3.0 mg/kg.

The CDR3 is 17 amino acids. CDR1 and CDR2 from the germline V gene are SGHTA and FQGTGA. Trimming pared 0 bases from V and 0 bases from J, leaving 14 bases between. Sequences were derived from CD4+ or CD8+ T cells sorted from blood, sampled in a trial of the OX40 agonist ivuxolimab. The chain employs TRBV7-3 and TRBJ1-2, with D maybe TRBD1 (5 bases). This TCR came from an adult with an advanced solid tumor such as melanoma, head and neck, liver or kidney cancer. CDR3 sequence: CASSLTHRDGANYGYTF. In nucleotides, the CDR3 is TGTGCCAGCAGCTTAACGCACCGGGACGGAGCTAACTATGGCTACACCTTC.